Listed below are T cell receptor beta chains from one sample, sequenced in a study of kidney transplant recipient with SARS-CoV-2 infection. TCRdb recomputed calls from the reads with MiXCR, one row per CDR3 protein. The table has under 300,000 distinct CDR3 sequences, under 35% seen once; the top ten hold roughly 7%. The sample was a blood sample, taken at baseline and on day 111 from a kidney transplant recipient. The receptors were sampled from a male patient between 25 and 39 years old who had COVID-19 and was a kidney transplant recipient. Part of the T cells may come from the graft donor. Both conserved end residues are part of each CDR3. The D gene is left open where the match is weak. The listing skips clone size in some rows; elsewhere it reads once, few, many or a size class.

TRBV28	many	TRBD2	TRBJ2-7	CASSWTSGAYEQYF	TGTGCCAGCAGTTGGACTAGCGGGGCCTACGAGCAGTACTTC
TRBV10-2	many	NA	TRBJ2-7	CASSEFRASYEQYF	TGCGCCAGCAGTGAGTTCAGGGCCTCCTACGAGCAGTACTTC
TRBV20-1	many	NA	TRBJ1-2	CSASITLFRKTYGYTF	TGCAGTGCTTCGATAACGCTGTTTCGAAAGACCTATGGCTACACCTTC
TRBV20-1	NA	TRBD1	TRBJ2-1	CSARGQGDYNEQFF	TGCAGTGCTAGAGGTCAGGGGGACTACAATGAGCAGTTCTTC
TRBV5-4	NA	TRBD1	TRBJ2-1	CASSADRDNEQFF	TGTGCCAGCAGCGCGGACAGGGACAATGAGCAGTTCTTC
TRBV3-1	many	NA	TRBJ1-1	CASSATSPISIRTEAFF	TGTGCCAGCAGCGCTACGAGTCCCATTTCAATTCGCACTGAAGCTTTCTTT
TRBV7-2	many	NA	TRBJ1-2	CASSKDSRDGKTYGYTF	TGTGCCAGCAGCAAGGATTCCAGAGACGGAAAGACCTATGGCTACACCTTC
TRBV5-1	NA	NA	TRBJ2-7	CASSLAGDERYF	TGCGCCAGCAGCTTAGCAGGGGACGAGCGGTACTTC
TRBV7-2	many	NA	TRBJ2-7	CASSSYSYEQYF	TGTGCCAGCAGCTCTTACTCATACGAGCAGTACTTC
TRBV6-5	many	NA	TRBJ1-5	CASKGEGVALSNQPQHF	TGTGCCAGCAAGGGTGAAGGTGTAGCTTTGAGCAATCAGCCCCAGCATTTT
TRBV4-1	many	TRBD2	TRBJ2-7	CASSPPDARAGEQYF	TGCGCCAGCAGCCCACCTGATGCGAGAGCGGGAGAGCAGTACTTC
TRBV5-6	NA	NA	TRBJ1-1	CASGLVTANTEAFF	TGTGCCAGCGGCTTGGTAACAGCGAACACTGAAGCTTTCTTT
TRBV10-3	few	NA	TRBJ1-3	CAISESTSIYF	TGTGCCATCAGTGAGTCGACAAGCATATATTTT
TRBV28	many	TRBD1	TRBJ1-1	CASTITRDREAFF	TGTGCCAGCACCATTACCCGAGACAGGGAGGCTTTCTTT
TRBV30	many	NA	TRBJ2-2	CAWSVRTSTGELFF	TGTGCCTGGAGTGTACGGACCTCCACCGGGGAGCTGTTTTTT
TRBV28	many	NA	TRBJ1-2	CASSPYLQEGYGYTF	TGTGCCAGCAGTCCTTATCTACAGGAGGGCTATGGCTACACCTTC
TRBV6-2/TRBV6-3	many	NA	TRBJ1-2	CASSVDYCIGKTYGYTF	TGTGCCAGCAGTGTAGACTACTGCATCGGAAAGACCTATGGCTACACCTTC
TRBV3-1	many	NA	TRBJ2-2	CASSRTGPISGLTGELFF	TGTGCCAGCAGCAGGACGGGTCCCATTTCAGGCTTGACCGGGGAGCTGTTTTTT
TRBV18	many	NA	TRBJ2-5	CASSPRTEEETQYF	TGTGCCAGCTCACCCAGGACGGAGGAGGAGACCCAGTACTTC
TRBV3-1	many	TRBD2	TRBJ2-1	CASSQKRGLGLREQFF	TGTGCCAGCAGCCAAAAGAGGGGACTAGGCCTCCGTGAGCAGTTCTTC
TRBV5-8	NA	NA	TRBJ1-2	CASMPCHPRKTYGYTF	TGTGCCAGCATGCCTTGTCATCCACGAAAGACCTATGGCTACACCTTC
TRBV19	many	TRBD1	TRBJ1-2	CASSPSGTGGYYGYTF	TGTGCCAGTAGCCCGTCCGGGACAGGGGGCTACTATGGCTACACCTTC
TRBV7-9	many	TRBD2	TRBJ2-3	CASSPIAGGLMGTDTQYF	TGTGCCAGCAGCCCAATAGCGGGGGGGCTCATGGGCACAGATACGCAGTATTTT
TRBV3-1	many	NA	TRBJ2-5	CASSGRSPISFSETQYF	TGTGCCAGCAGCGGCAGGAGTCCCATTTCTTTCTCTGAGACCCAGTACTTC
TRBV11-2	few	NA	TRBJ2-1	CASSLSLSYEQFF	TGTGCCAGCAGCTTGAGTTTAAGCTATGAGCAGTTCTTC
TRBV28	many	NA	TRBJ1-1	CASSLGRGSAFF	TGTGCCAGCAGTCTTGGGCGGGGGTCAGCTTTCTTT